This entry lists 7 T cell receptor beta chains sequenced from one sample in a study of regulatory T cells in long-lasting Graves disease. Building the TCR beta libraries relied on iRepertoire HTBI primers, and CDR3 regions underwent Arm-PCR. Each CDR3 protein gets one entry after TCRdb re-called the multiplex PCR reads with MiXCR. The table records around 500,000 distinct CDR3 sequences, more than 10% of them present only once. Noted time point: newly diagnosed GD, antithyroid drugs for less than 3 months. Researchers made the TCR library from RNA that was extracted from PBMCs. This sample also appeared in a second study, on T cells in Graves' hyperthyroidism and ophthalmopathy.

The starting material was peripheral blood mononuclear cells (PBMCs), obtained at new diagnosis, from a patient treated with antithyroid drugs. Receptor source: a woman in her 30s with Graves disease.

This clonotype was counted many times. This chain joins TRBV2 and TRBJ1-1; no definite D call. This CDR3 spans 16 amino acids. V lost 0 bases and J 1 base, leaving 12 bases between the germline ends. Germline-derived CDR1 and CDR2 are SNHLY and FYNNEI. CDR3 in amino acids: CASSEAVYPGNTEAFF. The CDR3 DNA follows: TGTGCCAGCAGTGAAGCGGTGTATCCGGGGAACACTGAAGCTTTCTTT.

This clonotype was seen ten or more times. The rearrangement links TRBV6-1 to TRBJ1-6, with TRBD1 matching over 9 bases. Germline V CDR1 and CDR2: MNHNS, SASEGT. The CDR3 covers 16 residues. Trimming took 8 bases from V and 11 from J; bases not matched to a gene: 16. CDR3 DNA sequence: TGTGCCAGCGCGATTTTTTTCGGGACAGGGTATCCACCCCTCCACTTT. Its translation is CASAIFFGTGYPPLHF.

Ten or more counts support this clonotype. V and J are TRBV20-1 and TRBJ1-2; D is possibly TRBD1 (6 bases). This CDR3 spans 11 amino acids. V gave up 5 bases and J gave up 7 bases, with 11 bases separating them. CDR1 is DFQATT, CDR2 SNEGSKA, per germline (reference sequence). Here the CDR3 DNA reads TGCAGTGCTCTGGGGGCCGGTGGCTACACCTTC. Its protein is CSALGAGGYTF.

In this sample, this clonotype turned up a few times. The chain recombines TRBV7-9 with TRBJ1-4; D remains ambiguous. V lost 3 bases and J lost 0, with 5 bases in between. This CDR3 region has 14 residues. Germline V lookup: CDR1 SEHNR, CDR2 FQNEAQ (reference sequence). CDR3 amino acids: CASSFSPTNEKLFF. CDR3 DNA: TGTGCCAGCAGCTTTTCTCCAACTAATGAAAAACTGTTTTTT.

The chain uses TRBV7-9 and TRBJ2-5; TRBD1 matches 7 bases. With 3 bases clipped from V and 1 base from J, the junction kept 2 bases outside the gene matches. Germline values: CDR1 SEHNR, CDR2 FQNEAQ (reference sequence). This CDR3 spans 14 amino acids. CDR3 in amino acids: CASSFRQGQETQYF. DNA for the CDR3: TGTGCCAGCAGCTTTCGACAGGGCCAAGAGACCCAGTACTTC.

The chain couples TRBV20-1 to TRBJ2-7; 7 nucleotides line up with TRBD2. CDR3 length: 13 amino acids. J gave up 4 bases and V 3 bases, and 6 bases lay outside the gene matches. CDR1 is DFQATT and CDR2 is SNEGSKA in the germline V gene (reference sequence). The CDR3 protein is CSASSGILYEQYF. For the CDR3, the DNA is TGCAGTGCTAGCAGCGGGATCCTTTACGAGCAGTACTTC.

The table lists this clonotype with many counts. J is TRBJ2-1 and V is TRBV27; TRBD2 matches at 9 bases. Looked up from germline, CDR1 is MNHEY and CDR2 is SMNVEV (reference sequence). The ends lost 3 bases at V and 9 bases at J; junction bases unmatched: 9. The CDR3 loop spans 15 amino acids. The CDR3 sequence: CASSFSSGAGGEQFF. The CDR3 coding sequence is TGTGCCAGCAGTTTTTCTAGCGGGGCTGGGGGTGAGCAGTTCTTC.